This TCR beta chain was sequenced for a study of cytomegalovirus exposure and HLA in healthy donors. The V gene end was trimmed by 3 bases and the J gene end by 0 bases; junction bases not matched to a gene: 3. Germline V gene sequence: CDR1 SGDLS, CDR2 YYNGEE. The CDR3 loop spans 15 amino acids. This clone was observed a single time. The PCR was carried out with 60 Vbeta primers and 13 Jbeta primers. The repertoire was sequenced with immunoSEQ multiplex PCR; TCRdb's copy has only in-frame clones and lacks some. The sample lists approximately 210,000 clones; around 79% were seen once. The sample consisted of PBMCs. This clonotype was sampled from a male donor in good health and CMV-seropositive. The chain employs TRBV9 and TRBJ1-3; 7 nucleotides line up with TRBD1. The CDR3 bases are TGTGCCAGCAGCGAGGGACAGATCTCTGGAAACACCATATATTTT. Translating gives CASSEGQISGNTIYF.